These 5 T cell receptor beta chains came from one sample sequenced in a study of blood T cells in healthy people across ages. A second PCR of roughly 6 to 12 cycles used a sample-barcoded 5' primer and a J-beta primer mix. MiXCR, applied by TCRdb to the 5' RACE reads, yields one record per CDR3 protein. The top ten hold over 2% of the sample, which has 1.5 million to 2 million distinct CDR3 sequences, 49% seen once. Sequencing was performed on blood. These receptors were taken from a woman in her forties in good health.

The CDR3 here is CASSASGARVYEQYF. CDR3 in DNA: TGTGCCAGCAGCGCCTCTGGGGCCAGGGTCTACGAGCAGTACTTC. V gene TRBV28 combines with J gene TRBJ2-7, with D maybe TRBD1 (5 bases). Trimming stripped 6 bases from V and 3 bases from J, with 18 bases between. Per germline, CDR1 MDHEN and CDR2 SYDVKM. This CDR3 contains 15 residues.

In this sample, this clonotype turned up once. V usage is TRBV28 and J usage is TRBJ1-2; D not resolved. V shed 5 bases and J shed 8 bases, with 12 bases lying between them. CDR1 and CDR2 (germline): MDHEN, SYDVKM. There are 12 residues in the CDR3. The CDR3 here is CASSTAALGYTF. The CDR3 nucleotides are TGTGCCAGCAGTACAGCAGCTTTGGGCTACACCTTC.

This clonotype has only a few counts. The DNA for the CDR3 is TGTGCCAGCAATACAAACTATGGCTACACCTTC. Its translation: CASNTNYGYTF. The chain employs TRBV9 and TRBJ1-2; D is uncertain. The V end was cut by 6 bases, the J end by 2 bases, with 5 bases between. The CDR3 runs to 11 residues. The germline gives CDR1 SGDLS, CDR2 YYNGEE.

This clonotype was found a few times. This sequence joins TRBV27 and TRBJ1-2; 10 bases agree with TRBD1. The CDR3 sequence is 13 residues long. V was clipped by 6 bases and J by 7 bases; unmatched bases: 5. Germline CDR1 reads MNHEY; CDR2 reads SMNVEV (reference sequence). CDR3 sequence (DNA): TGTGCCAGCAGGCGGACAGGGGGTTCTGGCTACACCTTC. Translating gives CASRRTGGSGYTF.

The J gene is TRBJ1-2, the V gene TRBV5-1, with D unresolved. The germline V gene has CDR1 SGHRS and CDR2 YFSETQ. The CDR3 runs 14 residues. The germline V and J ends were trimmed by 0 bases and 7 bases, with 13 bases remaining between them. The CDR3 loop reads CASSLGQPDPGYTF. In DNA form, the CDR3 reads TGCGCCAGCAGCTTGGGCCAGCCCGATCCTGGCTACACCTTC.